The rows below give T cell receptor beta chains drawn from one sample of a study of PD-L1 blockade in urothelial cancer. Libraries were prepared by immunoSEQ multiplex PCR; TCRdb keeps only in-frame clonotypes and omits some of them. There are 83,000 or so clones in the sample; 75% to 90% occur only once, and about 8.4% lies in the top ten. Here the sequenced sample was PBMCs, taken around atezolizumab (anti-PD-L1) treatment. These TCRs come from a man in his sixties or seventies with urothelial cancer. CDR3s include the opening cysteine and the closing phenylalanine or tryptophan. Fields, in order: J gene, CDR3 length, V gene, D gene, clone size, CDR3 DNA, CDR3 protein. D genes are given only for firm matches. Clone sizes are given selectively: once, few, many, or a class where the clone is expanded.

TRBJ2-3,16,TRBV9,.,.,TGTGCCAGCAGCGTAGATGGACAAGGAGGCACAGATACGCAGTATTTT,CASSVDGQGGTDTQYF
TRBJ1-1,15,TRBV19,.,.,TGTGCCAGTAGTTTTACAAACCCCATGAACACTGAAGCTTTCTTT,CASSFTNPMNTEAFF
TRBJ1-2,12,TRBV7-2,.,.,TGTGCCAGCAGCGACACGAGTTTTGGCTACACCTTC,CASSDTSFGYTF
TRBJ1-1,18,TRBV23-1,.,.,TGCGCCAGCAGTCCCCCGCCCAGGGAAAGGGGGGGGGCGAGAGTAGCTTTCTTT,CASSPPPRERGGARVAFF
TRBJ1-6,15,TRBV5-1,.,.,TGCGCCAGCAGCTCCGCGGGGAGGGACAATTCACCCCTCCACTTT,CASSSAGRDNSPLHF
TRBJ2-2,17,TRBV11-1,TRBD1,.,TGTGCCAGCAGCAAACCCCGGGACAGGGAGAACACCGGGGAGCTGTTTTTT,CASSKPRDRENTGELFF
TRBJ2-1,13,TRBV6-1,.,.,TGTGCCAGCAGTGAAGTTCGAGGGTATGAGCAGTTCTTC,CASSEVRGYEQFF
TRBJ1-2,14,TRBV5-1,TRBD1,.,TGCGCCAGCAGCTTGGACAGGGGGCAATCTGGCTACACCTTC,CASSLDRGQSGYTF
TRBJ2-5,13,TRBV7-8,.,few,TGTGCCAGCAGCCGCGGGCAGGAGGAGACCCAGTACTTC,CASSRGQEETQYF
TRBJ1-1,13,TRBV10-2,TRBD1,.,TGCGCCAGCACCATGGACAGGGGGGGAGAAGCTTTCTTT,CASTMDRGGEAFF
TRBJ1-1,12,TRBV11-2,.,.,TGTGCCAGCAGCCTGCTAAACACTGAAGCTTTCTTT,CASSLLNTEAFF
TRBJ2-2,17,TRBV5-4,TRBD2,.,TGTGCCAGCAGCTTCAGTGCGGGGGGGACGAACACCGGGGAGCTGTTTTTT,CASSFSAGGTNTGELFF
TRBJ1-1,13,TRBV6-1,.,.,TGTGCCAGCCACCAGGGGATGAACACTGAAGCTTTCTTT,CASHQGMNTEAFF
TRBJ1-1,12,TRBV6-5,.,.,TGTGCCAGCAGTGAGACGACTTTTGAAGCTTTCTTT,CASSETTFEAFF
TRBJ1-2,13,TRBV28,TRBD1,.,TGTGCCAGCAGTACAGGGGTTTCCTATGGCTACACCTTC,CASSTGVSYGYTF
TRBJ1-5,14,TRBV27,TRBD1,.,TGTGCCAGCAGTTCACAGGGGTTCACTCAGCCCCAGCATTTT,CASSSQGFTQPQHF
TRBJ2-7,15,TRBV2,TRBD1,.,TGTGCCAGCAGTGGGAAGGACAGGCGCTCCTACGAGCAGTACTTC,CASSGKDRRSYEQYF
TRBJ2-3,17,TRBV9,.,few,TGTGCCAGCAGCGTAGGTATCAGTGGGGGGAGCACAGATACGCAGTATTTT,CASSVGISGGSTDTQYF
TRBJ2-1,16,TRBV7-8,TRBD2,.,TGTGCCAGCAGATTCAGCGGGGGGGCCCGGCGAGACGAGCAGTTCTTC,CASRFSGGARRDEQFF
TRBJ2-2,12,TRBV18,.,.,TGTGCCAGCTCACCACAAGCTGGGGAGCTGTTTTTT,CASSPQAGELFF
TRBJ2-5,16,TRBV11-3,TRBD1,once,TGTGCCAGCAGTTATGCCGGGACAGGGTTCGGAGAGACCCAGTACTTC,CASSYAGTGFGETQYF
TRBJ2-2,16,TRBV11-3,TRBD2,.,TGTGCCAGCAGCGACTCCCTAGCGGGAGGGACCGGGGAGCTGTTTTTT,CASSDSLAGGTGELFF
TRBJ2-1,16,TRBV10-3,TRBD2,.,TGTGCCATCAGTGAGTTGGACGGGAGGTCATACAATGAGCAGTTCTTC,CAISELDGRSYNEQFF
TRBJ1-5,17,TRBV7-9,TRBD1,.,TGTGCCAGCAGCTTAGTCAGAGGACAGGGAAACAATCAGCCCCAGCATTTT,CASSLVRGQGNNQPQHF
TRBJ1-2,13,TRBV5-4,.,.,TGTGCCAGCAGGGTACAGGGTAGCTATGGCTACACCTTC,CASRVQGSYGYTF
TRBJ2-1,16,TRBV4-3,TRBD2,.,TGCGCCAGCAGCCAAGGACTAGCGGATTTGTTCAATGAGCAGTTCTTC,CASSQGLADLFNEQFF
TRBJ1-4,15,TRBV19,.,.,TGTGCCAGTAGTATAACTCAGGGTAGACGTGAAAAACTGTTTTTT,CASSITQGRREKLFF
TRBJ2-1,15,TRBV9,TRBD1,.,TGTGCCAGCAGCTCTGGACAGGGGATCTACAATGAGCAGTTCTTC,CASSSGQGIYNEQFF
TRBJ2-3,15,TRBV11-2,.,once,TGTGCCAGCAGCCCGACTTTTGACCCTTCTAATACGCAGTATTTT,CASSPTFDPSNTQYF
TRBJ1-1,14,TRBV19,TRBD1,.,TGTGCCAGTAGCCGGACAGGGGTTAATTCTGAAGCTTTCTTT,CASSRTGVNSEAFF
TRBJ2-5,14,TRBV11-2,.,.,TGTGCCAGCAGCTTAGAGCTTGGGACACCAGTGCAGTACTTC,CASSLELGTPVQYF
TRBJ2-3,15,TRBV6-5,.,.,TGTGCCAGCAGTTACGGCAGGCTGAGCACAGATACGCAGTATTTT,CASSYGRLSTDTQYF
TRBJ2-7,14,TRBV5-1,TRBD1,.,TGCGCCAGCAGCACGGGACAGGGCTCCTACGAGCAGTACTTC,CASSTGQGSYEQYF
TRBJ1-2,13,TRBV25-1,TRBD1,.,TGTGCCAGCAGAGCGGGACAGGATAATGGCTACACCTTC,CASRAGQDNGYTF
TRBJ2-1,15,TRBV6-5,TRBD2,once,TGTGCCAGCAGCCGACTAGCGGGAGGTTACAATGAGCAGTTCTTC,CASSRLAGGYNEQFF
TRBJ1-1,13,TRBV7-9,.,.,TGTGCCAGCAGCTTCGCGGGGGAACATGGAGCTTTCTTT,CASSFAGEHGAFF
TRBJ2-3,14,TRBV2,TRBD2,.,TGTGCCAGCGCCTTAGCGGGGAGCACAGATACGCAGTATTTT,CASALAGSTDTQYF
TRBJ2-1,17,TRBV7-8,TRBD2,few,TGTGCCAGCAGCCGCTCCGGGACTAGCGGCCCATACAATGAGCAGTTCTTC,CASSRSGTSGPYNEQFF
TRBJ1-1,15,TRBV6-5,.,.,TGTGCCAGCAGTACACAGGGAGAGGCGAACACTGAAGCTTTCTTT,CASSTQGEANTEAFF